This T cell receptor beta chain was sequenced in a study of shared clonotypes between healthy human individuals. Broader study findings: With few donors, the genetic and exposure-history diversity represented was limited. Non-shared clonotypes had lower generation probabilities than clonotypes shared by all four sorted-subset donors.

Repertoires were generated with immunoSEQ multiplex PCR, while TCRdb's copy carries only in-frame clones and drops some. The sample carries about 1.5 million clones, 95% to 99% recorded once. Between the trimmed V and J ends, which lost 7 bases and 5 bases, there was a span of 12 bases. CDR1 LGHNT and CDR2 FRNRAP come from the germline V gene. The CDR3 length is 12 residues. Details on this clone: Its matching antigen is unknown.

Sample: naive CD4+ T cells sorted from blood. The subset here: CD45RA+ positively selected. The chain employs TRBV12-5 and TRBJ2-7, with D maybe TRBD2 (6 bases). This receptor was obtained from a man between 25 and 39 years old in good health. CDR3 loop: CASAPEGNEQYF. CDR3 DNA sequence: TGTGCTAGTGCCCCGGAGGGGAACGAGCAGTACTTC.